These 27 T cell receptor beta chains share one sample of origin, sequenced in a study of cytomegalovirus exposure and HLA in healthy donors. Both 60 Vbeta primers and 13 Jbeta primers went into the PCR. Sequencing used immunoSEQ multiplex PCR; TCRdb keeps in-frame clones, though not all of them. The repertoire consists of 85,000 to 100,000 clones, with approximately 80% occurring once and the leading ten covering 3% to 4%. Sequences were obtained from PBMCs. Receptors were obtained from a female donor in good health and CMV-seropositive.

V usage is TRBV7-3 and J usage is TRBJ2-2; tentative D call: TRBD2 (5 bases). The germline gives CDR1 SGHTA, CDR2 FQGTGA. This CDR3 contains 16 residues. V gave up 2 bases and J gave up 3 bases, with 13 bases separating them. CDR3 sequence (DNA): TGTGCCAGCAGCTTATTGGTGTCCGGGGACACCGGGGAGCTGTTTTTT. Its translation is CASSLLVSGDTGELFF.

The CDR3 sequence: CASSFGVFGTSGGNEQFF. CDR3 nucleotides: TGTGCCAGCAGCTTTGGGGTTTTTGGGACTAGCGGGGGGAATGAGCAGTTCTTC. The chain links TRBV11-2 to TRBJ2-1; 15 nucleotides align to TRBD2. The germline CDR1 and CDR2 sequences are SGHAT and FQNNGV. The length of the CDR3 is 18 residues. J lost 7 bases, V lost 3 bases, and 10 bases had no gene match.

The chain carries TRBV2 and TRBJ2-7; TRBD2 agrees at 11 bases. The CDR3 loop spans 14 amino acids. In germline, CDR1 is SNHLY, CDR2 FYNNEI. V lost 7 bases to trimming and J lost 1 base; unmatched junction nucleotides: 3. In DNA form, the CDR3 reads TGTGCCAGCACTACTAGCGGGAGTTCCTACGAGCAGTACTTC. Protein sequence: CASTTSGSSYEQYF.

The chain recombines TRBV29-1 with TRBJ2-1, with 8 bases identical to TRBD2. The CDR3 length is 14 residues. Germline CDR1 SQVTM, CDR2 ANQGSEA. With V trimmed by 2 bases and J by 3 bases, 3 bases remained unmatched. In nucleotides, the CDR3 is TGCAGCGTTGAAAGACTAGCGAACTACAATGAGCAGTTCTTC. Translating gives CSVERLANYNEQFF.

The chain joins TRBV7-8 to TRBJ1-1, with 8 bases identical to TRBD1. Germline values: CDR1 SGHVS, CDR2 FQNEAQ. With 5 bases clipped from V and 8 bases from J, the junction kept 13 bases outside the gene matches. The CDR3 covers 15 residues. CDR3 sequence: CASSQNRGWDDEAFF. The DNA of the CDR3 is TGTGCCAGCAGCCAAAACAGGGGGTGGGACGACGAAGCTTTCTTT.

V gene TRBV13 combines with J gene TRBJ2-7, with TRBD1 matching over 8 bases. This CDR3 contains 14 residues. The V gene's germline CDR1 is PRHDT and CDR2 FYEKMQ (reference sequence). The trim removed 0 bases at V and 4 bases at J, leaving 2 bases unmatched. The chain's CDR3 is CASSLGDREYEQYF. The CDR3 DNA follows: TGTGCCAGCAGCTTAGGGGACAGGGAATACGAGCAGTACTTC. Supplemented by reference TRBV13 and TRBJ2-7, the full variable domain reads AAGVIQSPRHLIKEKRETATLKCYPIPRHDTVYWYQQGPGQDPQFLISFYEKMQSDKGSIPDRFSAQQFSDYHSELNMSSLELGDSALYFCASSLGDREYEQYFGPGTRLTVT.

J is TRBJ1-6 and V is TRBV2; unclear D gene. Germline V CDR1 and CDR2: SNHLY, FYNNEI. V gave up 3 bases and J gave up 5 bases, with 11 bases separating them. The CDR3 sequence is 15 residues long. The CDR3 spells CASSEGRSNNSPLHF. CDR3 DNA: TGTGCCAGCAGTGAGGGCAGGTCGAATAATTCACCCCTCCACTTT.

The DNA for the CDR3 is TGTGCCAGCAGAACCGGGACAGGATACGAGCAGTACTTC. Encoded protein: CASRTGTGYEQYF. V is TRBV6-6 and J is TRBJ2-7, with 8 positions matching TRBD1. CDR1 is MNHNY and CDR2 is SVGAGI in the germline V gene (reference sequence). Trimming removed 6 bases from V and 4 bases from J; junction bases left unmatched: 5. This CDR3 spans 13 amino acids.

CDR3 coding DNA: TGTGCCAGTAGGCCCACCGGGACTAGCGGGAGCGAGCAGTACTTC. This translates into CASRPTGTSGSEQYF. V is TRBV19 and J is TRBJ2-7; 14 positions match TRBD2. CDR1 is LNHDA and CDR2 is SQIVND in the germline V gene (reference sequence). This CDR3 contains 15 residues. V gave up 6 bases and J gave up 6 bases; unmatched junction bases: 7.

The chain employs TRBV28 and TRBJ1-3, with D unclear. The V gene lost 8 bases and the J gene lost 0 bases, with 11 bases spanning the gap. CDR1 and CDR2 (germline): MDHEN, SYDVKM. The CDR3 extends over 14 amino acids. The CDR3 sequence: CASRGTSSGNTIYF. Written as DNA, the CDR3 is TGTGCCAGCCGCGGTACGAGCTCTGGAAACACCATATATTTT.

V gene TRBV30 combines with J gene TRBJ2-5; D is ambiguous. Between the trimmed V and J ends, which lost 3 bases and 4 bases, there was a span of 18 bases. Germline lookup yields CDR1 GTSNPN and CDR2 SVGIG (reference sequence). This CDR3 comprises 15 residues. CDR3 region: CAWSLFLSSGETQYF. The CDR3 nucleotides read TGTGCCTGGAGCCTTTTTCTCTCTTCCGGAGAGACCCAGTACTTC.

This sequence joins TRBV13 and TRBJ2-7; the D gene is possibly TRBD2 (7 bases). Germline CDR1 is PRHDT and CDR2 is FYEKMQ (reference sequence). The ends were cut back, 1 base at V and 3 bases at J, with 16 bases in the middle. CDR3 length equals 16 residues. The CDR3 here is CASSLVFGGGRYEQYF. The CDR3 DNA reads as TGTGCCAGCAGCTTAGTCTTTGGGGGGGGCCGCTACGAGCAGTACTTC.

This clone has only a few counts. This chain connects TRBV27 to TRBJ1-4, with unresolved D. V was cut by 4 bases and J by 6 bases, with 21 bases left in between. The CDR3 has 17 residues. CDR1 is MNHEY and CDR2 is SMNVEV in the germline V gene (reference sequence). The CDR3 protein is CASSSNLHGVTDEKLFF. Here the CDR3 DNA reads TGTGCCAGCAGTTCCAATCTACACGGGGTGACGGATGAAAAACTGTTTTTT.

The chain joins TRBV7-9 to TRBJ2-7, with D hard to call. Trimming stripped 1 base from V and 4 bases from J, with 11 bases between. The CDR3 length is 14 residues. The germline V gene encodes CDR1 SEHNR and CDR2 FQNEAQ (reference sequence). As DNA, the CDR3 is TGTGCCAGCAGCTTAGGCTCCACTTCATACGAGCAGTACTTC. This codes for CASSLGSTSYEQYF.

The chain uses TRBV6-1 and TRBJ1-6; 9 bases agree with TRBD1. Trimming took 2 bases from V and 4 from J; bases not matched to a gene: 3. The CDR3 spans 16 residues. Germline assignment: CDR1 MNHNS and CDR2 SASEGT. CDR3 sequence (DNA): TGTGCCAGCAGTGAAAGTGGGACAGGGTATAATTCACCCCTCCACTTT. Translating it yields CASSESGTGYNSPLHF.

The CDR3 DNA is TGTGCCAGCAGCGGGGGAGTAGCGGGAAGATACAATGAGCAGTTCTTC. This sequence encodes CASSGGVAGRYNEQFF. This chain joins TRBV9 and TRBJ2-1; 8 bases agree with TRBD2. Germline assignment: CDR1 SGDLS and CDR2 YYNGEE. J was trimmed by 4 bases and V by 3 bases; bases with no gene match: 9. CDR3 length equals 16 residues.

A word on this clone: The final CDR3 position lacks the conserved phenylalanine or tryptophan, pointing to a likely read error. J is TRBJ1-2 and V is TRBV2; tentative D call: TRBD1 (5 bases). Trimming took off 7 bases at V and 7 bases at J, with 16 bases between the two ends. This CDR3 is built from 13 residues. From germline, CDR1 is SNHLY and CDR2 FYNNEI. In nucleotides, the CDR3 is TGTGCCAGCACCATGGACCCGGGGGGTGGCTACACCTCC. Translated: CASTMDPGGGYTS.

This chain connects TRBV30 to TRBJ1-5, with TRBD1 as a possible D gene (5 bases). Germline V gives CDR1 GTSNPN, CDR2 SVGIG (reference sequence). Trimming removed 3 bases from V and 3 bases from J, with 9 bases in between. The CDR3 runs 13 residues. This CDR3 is CAWSTGDNQPQHF. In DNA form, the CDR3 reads TGTGCCTGGAGCACGGGGGACAATCAGCCCCAGCATTTT.

The DNA of the CDR3 is TGTGCCAGCAGCACCGGGAGCTCCTACGAGCAGTACTTC. It specifies CASSTGSSYEQYF. The chain is built from TRBV28 and TRBJ2-7, with D perhaps TRBD2 (6 bases). This CDR3 has 13 residues. Germline V gene sequence: CDR1 MDHEN, CDR2 SYDVKM. Trimming shortened V by 6 bases and J by 0 bases, and 9 bases separated the two germline ends.

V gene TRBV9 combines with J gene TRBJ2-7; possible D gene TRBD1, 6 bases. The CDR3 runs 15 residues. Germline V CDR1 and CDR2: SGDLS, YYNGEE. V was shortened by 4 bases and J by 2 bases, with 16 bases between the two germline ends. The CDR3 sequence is CASSPTDSGAYEQYF. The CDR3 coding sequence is TGTGCCAGCAGCCCTACGGACAGTGGGGCCTACGAGCAGTACTTC.

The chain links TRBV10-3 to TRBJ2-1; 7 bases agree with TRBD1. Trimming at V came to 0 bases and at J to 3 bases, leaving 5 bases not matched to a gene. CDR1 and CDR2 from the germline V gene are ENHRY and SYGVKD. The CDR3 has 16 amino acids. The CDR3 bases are TGTGCCATCAGTGAGTCGTGGGACAGTGTCTACAATGAGCAGTTCTTC. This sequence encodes CAISESWDSVYNEQFF.

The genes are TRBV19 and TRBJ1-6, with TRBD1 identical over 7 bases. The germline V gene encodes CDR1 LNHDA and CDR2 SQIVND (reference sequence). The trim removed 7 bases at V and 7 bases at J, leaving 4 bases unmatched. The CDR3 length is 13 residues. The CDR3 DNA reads TGTGCCAGTACTCCGACAGGGAATTCACCCCTCCACTTT. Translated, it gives CASTPTGNSPLHF.

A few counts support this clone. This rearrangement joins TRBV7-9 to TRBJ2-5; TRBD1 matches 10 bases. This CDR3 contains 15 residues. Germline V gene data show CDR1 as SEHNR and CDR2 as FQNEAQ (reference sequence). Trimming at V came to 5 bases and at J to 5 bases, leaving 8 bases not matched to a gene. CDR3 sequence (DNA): TGTGCCAGCAGCACGGGACAGGGGCTGGGGGAGACCCAGTACTTC. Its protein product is CASSTGQGLGETQYF. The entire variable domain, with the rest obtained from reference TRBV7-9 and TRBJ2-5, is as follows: DTGVSQNPRHKITKRGQNVTFRCDPISEHNRLYWYRQTLGQGPEFLTYFQNEAQLEKSRLLSDRFSAERPKGSFSTLEIQRTEQGDSAMYLCASSTGQGLGETQYFGPGTRLLVL.

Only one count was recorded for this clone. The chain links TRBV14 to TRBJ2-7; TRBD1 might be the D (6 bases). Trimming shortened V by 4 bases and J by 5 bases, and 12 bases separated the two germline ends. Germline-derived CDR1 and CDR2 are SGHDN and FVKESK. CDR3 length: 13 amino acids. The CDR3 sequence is CASSLIQGNEQYF. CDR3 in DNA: TGTGCCAGCAGCCTAATACAGGGCAACGAGCAGTACTTC. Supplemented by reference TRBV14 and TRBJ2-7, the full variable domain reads EAGVTQFPSHSVIEKGQTVTLRCDPISGHDNLYWYRRVMGKEIKFLLHFVKESKQDESGMPNNRFLAERTGGTYSTLKVQPAELEDSGVYFCASSLIQGNEQYFGPGTRLTVT.

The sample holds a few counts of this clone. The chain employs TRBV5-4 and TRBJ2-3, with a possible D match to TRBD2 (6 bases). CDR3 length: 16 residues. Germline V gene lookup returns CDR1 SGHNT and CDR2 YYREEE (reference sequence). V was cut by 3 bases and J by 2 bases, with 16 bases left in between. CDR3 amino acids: CASSSLWEAPTDTQYF. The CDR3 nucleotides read TGTGCCAGCAGCTCCCTGTGGGAGGCCCCCACAGATACGCAGTATTTT.

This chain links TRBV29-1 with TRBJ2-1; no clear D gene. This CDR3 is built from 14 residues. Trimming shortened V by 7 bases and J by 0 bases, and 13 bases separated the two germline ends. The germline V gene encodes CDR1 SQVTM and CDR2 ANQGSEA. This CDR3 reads CSAVGWSSYNEQFF. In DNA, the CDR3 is TGCAGCGCTGTTGGGTGGAGCTCCTACAATGAGCAGTTCTTC.

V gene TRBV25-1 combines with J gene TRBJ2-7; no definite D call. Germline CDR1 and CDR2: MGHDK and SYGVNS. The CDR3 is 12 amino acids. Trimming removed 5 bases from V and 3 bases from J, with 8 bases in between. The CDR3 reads CASSTSGYEQYF. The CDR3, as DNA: TGTGCCAGCAGTACCTCGGGCTACGAGCAGTACTTC.